The T cell receptor beta chain described here comes from a study of CD8 T cells in Susac syndrome. The CDR3 runs to 10 residues. Germline assignment: CDR1 SQVTM and CDR2 ANQGSEA. The germline V and J ends were trimmed by 5 bases and 2 bases, with 3 bases remaining between them. The RNA, roughly 0.5 to 1 ug, was put through reverse transcription using random hexamers. TCRdb reprocessed the immunoSEQ multiplex PCR reads with MiXCR, giving one entry per CDR3 protein. The profile shows approximately 150,000 distinct CDR3 sequences, about 94% of them singletons. This chain joins TRBV29-1 and TRBJ2-5; D remains unclear. The material sequenced was CD4+ T cells from PBMCs. The receptor's source is a human donor with Susac syndrome. CDR3 sequence: CSVRQETQYF. The CDR3 nucleotides read TGCAGCGTTCGGCAAGAGACCCAGTACTTC.